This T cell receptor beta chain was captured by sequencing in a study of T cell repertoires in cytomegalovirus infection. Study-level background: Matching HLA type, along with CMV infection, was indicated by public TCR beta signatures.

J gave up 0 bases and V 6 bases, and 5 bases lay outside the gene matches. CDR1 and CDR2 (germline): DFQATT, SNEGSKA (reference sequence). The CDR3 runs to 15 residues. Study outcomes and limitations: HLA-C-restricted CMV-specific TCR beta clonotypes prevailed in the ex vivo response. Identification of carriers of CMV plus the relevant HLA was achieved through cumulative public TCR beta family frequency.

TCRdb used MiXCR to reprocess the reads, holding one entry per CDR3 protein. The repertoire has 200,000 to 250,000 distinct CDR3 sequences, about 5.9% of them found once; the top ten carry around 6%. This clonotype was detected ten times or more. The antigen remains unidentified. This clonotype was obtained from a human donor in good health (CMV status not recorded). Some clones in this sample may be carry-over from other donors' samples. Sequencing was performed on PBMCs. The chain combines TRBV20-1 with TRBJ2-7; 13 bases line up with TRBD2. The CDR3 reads CSAQGTSGVSYEQYF. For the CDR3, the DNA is TGCAGTGCGCAAGGGACTAGCGGGGTCTCCTACGAGCAGTACTTC.